The 8 T cell receptor beta chains presented below share a single source sample, sequenced in a study of shared clonotypes between healthy human individuals. Data came from immunoSEQ multiplex PCR; TCRdb stores just in-frame clones and leaves some out. The sample lists about 1.1 million clones, around 82% occurring once. Source material: memory CD4+ T cells from PBMCs. The subset is: CD45RA-negative fraction. The receptors stem from a man aged 18 to 29 in good health. Some clones in this sample may be carry-over from other donors' samples.

V usage is TRBV30 and J usage is TRBJ1-1, with 7 positions matching TRBD1. The CDR3 is 13 amino acids. Germline CDR1 is GTSNPN and CDR2 is SVGIG (reference sequence). J lost 3 bases, V lost 8 bases, and 9 bases had no gene match. For the CDR3, the DNA is TGTGCCGGGACCGACAGGGCGGACACTGAAGCTTTCTTT. It encodes CAGTDRADTEAFF. The variable domain in full, with the rest retrieved from reference TRBV30 and TRBJ1-1, is SQTIHQWPATLVQPVGSPLSLECTVEGTSNPNLYWYRQAAGRGLQLLFYSVGIGQISSEVPQNLSASRPQDRQFILSSKKLLLSDSGFYLCAGTDRADTEAFFGQGTRLTVV.

This rearrangement joins TRBV19 to TRBJ2-7; no definite D call. Germline V CDR1 and CDR2: LNHDA, SQIVND (reference sequence). Trimming shortened V by 0 bases and J by 5 bases, and 5 bases separated the two germline ends. The CDR3 length is 12 residues. Written as DNA, the CDR3 is TGTGCCAGTAGTATAGATCTTAACGAGCAGTACTTC. Its translation is CASSIDLNEQYF.

This clone was counted a single time. J is TRBJ1-5 and V is TRBV30; TRBD1 agrees at 7 bases. With V trimmed by 2 bases and J by 2 bases, 0 bases remained unmatched. Per the germline V gene, CDR1 is GTSNPN and CDR2 is SVGIG (reference sequence). The length of the CDR3 is 13 residues. Here the CDR3 reads CAWSQGGNQPQHF. In nucleotides, the CDR3 is TGTGCCTGGAGTCAGGGGGGCAATCAGCCCCAGCATTTT. The full variable domain, in which reference TRBV30 and TRBJ1-5 provide the parts outside the CDR3, is SQTIHQWPATLVQPVGSPLSLECTVEGTSNPNLYWYRQAAGRGLQLLFYSVGIGQISSEVPQNLSASRPQDRQFILSSKKLLLSDSGFYLCAWSQGGNQPQHFGDGTRLSIL.

This rearrangement joins TRBV15 to TRBJ2-2, with a weak D call TRBD2 (6 bases). Germline V gene lookup returns CDR1 LNHNV and CDR2 YYDKDF (reference sequence). V was cut by 5 bases and J by 5 bases, with 12 bases left in between. CDR3 length: 14 amino acids. The CDR3: CATSWGVETGELFF. The CDR3 DNA is TGTGCCACCAGCTGGGGGGTAGAAACCGGGGAGCTGTTTTTT. Looking up the rest from reference TRBV15 and TRBJ2-2 gives the full variable domain: DAMVIQNPRYQVTQFGKPVTLSCSQTLNHNVMYWYQQKSSQAPKLLFHYYDKDFNNEADTPDNFQSRRPNTSFCFLDIRSPGLGDTAMYLCATSWGVETGELFFGEGSRLTVL.

The rearrangement uses TRBV29-1 and TRBJ1-3; TRBD1 aligns across 9 bases. V lost 7 bases and J lost 3; bases outside the gene matches: 4. This CDR3 contains 13 residues. The germline V gene encodes CDR1 SQVTM and CDR2 ANQGSEA. CDR3 protein: CSASTGGGNTIYF. The CDR3 DNA reads as TGCAGCGCCTCGACAGGGGGTGGAAACACCATATATTTT.

The chain recombines TRBV5-1 with TRBJ2-1; 13 nucleotides agree with TRBD2. This CDR3 spans 15 amino acids. V shed 4 bases and J 7 bases; nucleotides not matched to a gene: 5. Looked up from germline, CDR1 is SGHRS and CDR2 is YFSETQ. The CDR3 nucleotides read TGCGCCAGCAGCACACTAGCGGGAGGGCAAAATGAGCAGTTCTTC. Translating gives CASSTLAGGQNEQFF.

The chain uses TRBV19 and TRBJ1-5; 8 bases agree with TRBD1. V dropped 2 bases and J dropped 6; count of bases not matched to a gene: 6. The V gene's germline CDR1 is LNHDA and CDR2 SQIVND (reference sequence). This CDR3 region has 15 residues. The CDR3 nucleotides read TGTGCCAGTAGTATATTTGTCGGACAGGGTCAGCCCCAGCATTTT. This translates into CASSIFVGQGQPQHF.

In DNA, the CDR3 is TGTGCCACCAGCACCCTGGGACTAGCGGGACCCAATGAGCAGTTCTTC. It yields the protein CATSTLGLAGPNEQFF. This rearrangement joins TRBV15 to TRBJ2-1; 13 nucleotides align to TRBD2. Germline-derived CDR1 and CDR2 are LNHNV and YYDKDF (reference sequence). CDR3 length: 16 residues. The V and J ends lost 4 bases and 6 bases, in that order; junction bases with no gene match: 6.